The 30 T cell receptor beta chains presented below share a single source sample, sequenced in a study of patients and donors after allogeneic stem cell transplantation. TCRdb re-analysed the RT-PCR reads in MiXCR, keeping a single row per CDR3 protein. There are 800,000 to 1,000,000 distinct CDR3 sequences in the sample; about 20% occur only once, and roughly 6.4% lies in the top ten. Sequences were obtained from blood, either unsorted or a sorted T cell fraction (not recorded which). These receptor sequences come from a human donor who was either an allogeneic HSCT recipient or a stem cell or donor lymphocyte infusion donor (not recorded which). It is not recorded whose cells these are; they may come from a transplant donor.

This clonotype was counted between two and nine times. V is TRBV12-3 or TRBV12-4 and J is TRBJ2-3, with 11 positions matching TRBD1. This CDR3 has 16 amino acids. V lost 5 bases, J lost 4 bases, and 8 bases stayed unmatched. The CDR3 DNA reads TGTGCCAGCAGTCCGGGACAGGGGGTTCCGGCAGATACGCAGTATTTT. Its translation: CASSPGQGVPADTQYF.

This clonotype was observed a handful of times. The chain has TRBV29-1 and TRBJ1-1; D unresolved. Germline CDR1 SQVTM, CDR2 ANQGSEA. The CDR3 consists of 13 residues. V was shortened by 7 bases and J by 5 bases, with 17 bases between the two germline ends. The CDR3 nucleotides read TGCAGCGACCGAGACGGCTTTAGGACTGAAGCTTTCTTT. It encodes CSDRDGFRTEAFF.

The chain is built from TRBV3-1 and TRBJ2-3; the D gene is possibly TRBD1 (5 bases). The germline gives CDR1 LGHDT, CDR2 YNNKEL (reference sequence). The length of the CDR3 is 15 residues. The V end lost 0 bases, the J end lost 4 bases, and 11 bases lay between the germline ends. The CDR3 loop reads CASSQEEGVPDTQYF. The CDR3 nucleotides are TGTGCCAGCAGCCAAGAAGAAGGGGTACCAGATACGCAGTATTTT.

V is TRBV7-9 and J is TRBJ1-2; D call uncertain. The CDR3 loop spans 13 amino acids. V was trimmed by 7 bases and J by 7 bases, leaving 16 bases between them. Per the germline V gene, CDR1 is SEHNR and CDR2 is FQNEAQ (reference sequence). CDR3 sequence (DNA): TGTGCCAGCACGCCCCTTTTCTCTCCTGGCTACACCTTC. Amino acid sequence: CASTPLFSPGYTF.

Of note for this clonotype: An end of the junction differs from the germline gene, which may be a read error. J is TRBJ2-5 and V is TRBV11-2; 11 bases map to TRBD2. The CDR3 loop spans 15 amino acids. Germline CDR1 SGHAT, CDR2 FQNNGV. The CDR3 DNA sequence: TGTGCCAGCAGCCCTGAAACTAGCGGGGGAGAGAACCAGTACTTC. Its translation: CASSPETSGGENQYF.

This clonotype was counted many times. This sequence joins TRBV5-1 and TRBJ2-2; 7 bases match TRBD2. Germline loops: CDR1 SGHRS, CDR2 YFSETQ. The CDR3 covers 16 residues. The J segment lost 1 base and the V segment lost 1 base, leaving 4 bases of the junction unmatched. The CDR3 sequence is CASSLYAGENTGELFF. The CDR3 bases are TGCGCCAGCAGCTTGTACGCGGGGGAGAACACCGGGGAGCTGTTTTTT. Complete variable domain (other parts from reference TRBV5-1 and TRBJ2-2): KAGVTQTPRYLIKTRGQQVTLSCSPISGHRSVSWYQQTPGQGLQFLFEYFSETQRNKGNFPGRFSGRQFSNSRSEMNVSTLELGDSALYLCASSLYAGENTGELFFGEGSRLTVL.

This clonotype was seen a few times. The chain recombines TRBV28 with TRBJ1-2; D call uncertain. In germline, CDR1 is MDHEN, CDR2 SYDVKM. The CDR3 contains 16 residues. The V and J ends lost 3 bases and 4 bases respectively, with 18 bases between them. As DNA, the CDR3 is TGTGCCAGCAGTTTGGCGGCCTTGGGGAAAGGCTATGGCTACACCTTC. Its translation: CASSLAALGKGYGYTF.

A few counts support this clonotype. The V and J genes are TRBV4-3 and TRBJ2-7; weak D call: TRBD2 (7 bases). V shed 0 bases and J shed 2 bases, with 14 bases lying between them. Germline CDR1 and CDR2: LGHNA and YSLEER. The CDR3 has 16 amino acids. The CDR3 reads CASSQEVEGGPYEQYF. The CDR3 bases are TGCGCCAGCAGCCAAGAAGTCGAGGGGGGGCCCTACGAGCAGTACTTC.

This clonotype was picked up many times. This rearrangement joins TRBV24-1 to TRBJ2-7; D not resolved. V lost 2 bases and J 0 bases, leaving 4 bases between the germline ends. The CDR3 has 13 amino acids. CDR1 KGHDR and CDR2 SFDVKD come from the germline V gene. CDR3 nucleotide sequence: TGTGCCACCAGTGATTCCAGCTCCTACGAGCAGTACTTC. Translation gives CATSDSSSYEQYF.

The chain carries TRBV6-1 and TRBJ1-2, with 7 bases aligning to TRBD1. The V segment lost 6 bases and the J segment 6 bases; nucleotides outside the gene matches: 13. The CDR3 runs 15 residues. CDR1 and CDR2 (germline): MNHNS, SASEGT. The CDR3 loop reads CASSPTRQGTNGYTF. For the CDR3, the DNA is TGTGCCAGCAGCCCCACCAGACAGGGTACGAATGGCTACACCTTC.

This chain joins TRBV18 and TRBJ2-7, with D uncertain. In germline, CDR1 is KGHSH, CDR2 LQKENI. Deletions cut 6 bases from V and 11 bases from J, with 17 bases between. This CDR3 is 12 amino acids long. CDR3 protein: CASSPKEVAEYF. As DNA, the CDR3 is TGTGCCAGCTCGCCTAAAGAGGTTGCGGAGTACTTC.

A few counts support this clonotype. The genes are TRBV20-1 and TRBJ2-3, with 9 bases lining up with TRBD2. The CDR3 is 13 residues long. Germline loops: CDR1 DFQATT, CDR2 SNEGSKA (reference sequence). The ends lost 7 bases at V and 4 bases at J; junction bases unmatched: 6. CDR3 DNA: TGCAGTGGTCTAGCGGGAAGGGCAGATACGCAGTATTTT. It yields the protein CSGLAGRADTQYF.

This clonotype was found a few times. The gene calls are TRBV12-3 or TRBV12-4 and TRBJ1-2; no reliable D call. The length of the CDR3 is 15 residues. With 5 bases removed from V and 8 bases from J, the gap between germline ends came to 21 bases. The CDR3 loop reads CASSAGLRATRGYTF. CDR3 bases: TGTGCCAGCAGTGCCGGACTCCGGGCAACGCGGGGCTACACCTTC.

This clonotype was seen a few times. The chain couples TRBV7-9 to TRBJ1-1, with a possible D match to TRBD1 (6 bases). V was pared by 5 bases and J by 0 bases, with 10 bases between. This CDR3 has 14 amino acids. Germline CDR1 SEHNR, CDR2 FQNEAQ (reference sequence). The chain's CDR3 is CASSGRQVNTEAFF. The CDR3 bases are TGTGCCAGCAGCGGTAGACAGGTGAACACTGAAGCTTTCTTT.

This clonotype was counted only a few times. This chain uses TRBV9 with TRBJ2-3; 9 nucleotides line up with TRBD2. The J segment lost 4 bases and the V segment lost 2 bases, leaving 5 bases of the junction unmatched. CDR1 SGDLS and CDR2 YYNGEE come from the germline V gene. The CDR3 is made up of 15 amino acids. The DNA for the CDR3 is TGTGCCAGCAGCGTGGGGGTAGCGGGAGCAGATACGCAGTATTTT. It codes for CASSVGVAGADTQYF.

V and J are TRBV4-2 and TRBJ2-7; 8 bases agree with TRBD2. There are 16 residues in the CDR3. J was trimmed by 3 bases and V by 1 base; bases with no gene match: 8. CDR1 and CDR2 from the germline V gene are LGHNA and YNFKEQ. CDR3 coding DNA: TGTGCCAGCAGCCAAGCCTCGGCTAGCGGGCGCTACGAGCAGTACTTC. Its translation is CASSQASASGRYEQYF.

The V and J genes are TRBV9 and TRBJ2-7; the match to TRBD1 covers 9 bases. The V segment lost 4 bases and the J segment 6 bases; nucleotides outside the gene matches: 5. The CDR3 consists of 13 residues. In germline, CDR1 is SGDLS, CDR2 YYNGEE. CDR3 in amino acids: CASSKGQGVEQYF. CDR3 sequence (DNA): TGTGCCAGCAGCAAGGGACAGGGCGTCGAGCAGTACTTC.

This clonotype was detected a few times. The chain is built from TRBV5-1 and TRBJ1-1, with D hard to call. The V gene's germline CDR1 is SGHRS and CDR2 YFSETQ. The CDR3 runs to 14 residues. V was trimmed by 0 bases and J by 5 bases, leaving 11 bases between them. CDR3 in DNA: TGCGCCAGCAGCTTGGCCAGACTCCGTACTGAAGCTTTCTTT. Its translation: CASSLARLRTEAFF.

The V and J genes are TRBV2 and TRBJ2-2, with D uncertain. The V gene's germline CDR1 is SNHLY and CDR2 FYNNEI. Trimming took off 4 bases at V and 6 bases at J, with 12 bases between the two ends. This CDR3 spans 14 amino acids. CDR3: CASSGLGQSGELFF. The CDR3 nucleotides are TGTGCCAGCAGTGGGTTAGGGCAATCCGGGGAGCTGTTTTTT.

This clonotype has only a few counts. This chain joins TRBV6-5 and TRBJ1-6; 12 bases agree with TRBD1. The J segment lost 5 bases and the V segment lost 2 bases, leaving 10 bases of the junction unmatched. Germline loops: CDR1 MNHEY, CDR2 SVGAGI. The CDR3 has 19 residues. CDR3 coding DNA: TGTGCCAGCAGTTACACGCCGTGGGGACAGGGGGCAAATAATTCACCCCTCCACTTT. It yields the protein CASSYTPWGQGANNSPLHF.

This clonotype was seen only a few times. The CDR3 nucleotides read TGTGCCAGCTCACCTCGGGAGGTCCAAGAGACCCAGTACTTC. Translating gives CASSPREVQETQYF. The rearrangement links TRBV18 to TRBJ2-5; 7 positions agree with TRBD2. Germline lookup yields CDR1 KGHSH and CDR2 LQKENI. The CDR3 totals 14 residues. V trimming: 3 bases; J trimming: 1 base; junction bases outside the gene matches: 2.

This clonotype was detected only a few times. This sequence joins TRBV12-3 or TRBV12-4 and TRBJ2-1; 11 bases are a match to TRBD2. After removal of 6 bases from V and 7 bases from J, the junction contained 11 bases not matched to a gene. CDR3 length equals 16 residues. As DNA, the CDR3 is TGTGCCAGCAGGGGGACTAGCGGACGTTTGTGGAATGAGCAGTTCTTC. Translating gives CASRGTSGRLWNEQFF.

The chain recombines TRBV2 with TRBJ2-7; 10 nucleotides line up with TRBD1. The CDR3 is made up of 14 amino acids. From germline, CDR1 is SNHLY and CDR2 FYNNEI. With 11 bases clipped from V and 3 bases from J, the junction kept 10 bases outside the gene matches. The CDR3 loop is CASIPGQGLYEQYF. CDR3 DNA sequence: TGTGCCTCCATTCCGGGACAGGGGCTCTACGAGCAGTACTTC. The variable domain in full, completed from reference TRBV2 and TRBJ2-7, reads EPEVTQTPSHQVTQMGQEVILRCVPISNHLYFYWYRQILGQKVEFLVSFYNNEISEKSEIFDDQFSVERPDGSNFTLKIRSTKLEDSAMYFCASIPGQGLYEQYFGPGTRLTVT.

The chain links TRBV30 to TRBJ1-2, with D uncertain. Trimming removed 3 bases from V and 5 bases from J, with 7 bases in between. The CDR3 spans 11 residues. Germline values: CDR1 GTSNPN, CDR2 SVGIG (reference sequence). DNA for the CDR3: TGTGCCTGGAGGGCAGCATATGGCTACACCTTC. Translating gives CAWRAAYGYTF. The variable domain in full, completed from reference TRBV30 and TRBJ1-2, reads SQTIHQWPATLVQPVGSPLSLECTVEGTSNPNLYWYRQAAGRGLQLLFYSVGIGQISSEVPQNLSASRPQDRQFILSSKKLLLSDSGFYLCAWRAAYGYTFGSGTRLTVV.

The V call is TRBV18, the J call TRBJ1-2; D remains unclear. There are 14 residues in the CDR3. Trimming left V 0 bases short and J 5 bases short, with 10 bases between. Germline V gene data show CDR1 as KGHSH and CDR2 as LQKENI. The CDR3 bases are TGTGCCAGCTCACCACCGGGAACCCTTTATGGCTACACCTTC. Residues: CASSPPGTLYGYTF.

The CDR3 coding sequence is TGTGCCAGTAGTAGACGGGACAGATTTTCGCAGTATTTT. Protein product: CASSRRDRFSQYF. The rearrangement joins TRBV19 to TRBJ2-3, with 7 bases lining up with TRBD1. The germline V gene encodes CDR1 LNHDA and CDR2 SQIVND (reference sequence). V gave up 4 bases and J gave up 10 bases; unmatched junction bases: 8. The CDR3 totals 13 residues.

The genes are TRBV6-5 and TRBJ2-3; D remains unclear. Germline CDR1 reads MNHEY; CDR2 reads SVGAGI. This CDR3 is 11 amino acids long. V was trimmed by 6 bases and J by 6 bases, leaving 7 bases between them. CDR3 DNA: TGTGCCAGCAGACTGTGGGATACGCAGTATTTT. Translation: CASRLWDTQYF.

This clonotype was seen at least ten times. The CDR3 is CASSVRGANTGELFF. DNA of the CDR3: TGTGCCAGCAGCGTAAGAGGGGCAAACACCGGGGAGCTGTTTTTT. The J gene is TRBJ2-2, the V gene TRBV9; D may be TRBD1 or TRBD2 (5 bases each). The V end lost 1 base, the J end lost 2 bases, and 9 bases lay between the germline ends. The CDR3 contains 15 residues. Germline-derived CDR1 and CDR2 are SGDLS and YYNGEE.

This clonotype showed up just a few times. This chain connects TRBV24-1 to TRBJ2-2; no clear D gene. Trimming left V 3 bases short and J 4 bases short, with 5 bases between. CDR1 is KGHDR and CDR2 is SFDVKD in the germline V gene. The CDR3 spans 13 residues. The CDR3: CATSDGVTGELFF. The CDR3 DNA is TGTGCCACCAGTGATGGAGTCACCGGGGAGCTGTTTTTT.

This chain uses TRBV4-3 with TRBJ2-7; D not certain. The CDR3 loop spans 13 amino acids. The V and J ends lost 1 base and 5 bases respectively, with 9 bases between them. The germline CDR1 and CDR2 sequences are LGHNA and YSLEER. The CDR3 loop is CASSQAQFHEQYF. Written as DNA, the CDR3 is TGCGCCAGCAGCCAAGCACAGTTCCACGAGCAGTACTTC.